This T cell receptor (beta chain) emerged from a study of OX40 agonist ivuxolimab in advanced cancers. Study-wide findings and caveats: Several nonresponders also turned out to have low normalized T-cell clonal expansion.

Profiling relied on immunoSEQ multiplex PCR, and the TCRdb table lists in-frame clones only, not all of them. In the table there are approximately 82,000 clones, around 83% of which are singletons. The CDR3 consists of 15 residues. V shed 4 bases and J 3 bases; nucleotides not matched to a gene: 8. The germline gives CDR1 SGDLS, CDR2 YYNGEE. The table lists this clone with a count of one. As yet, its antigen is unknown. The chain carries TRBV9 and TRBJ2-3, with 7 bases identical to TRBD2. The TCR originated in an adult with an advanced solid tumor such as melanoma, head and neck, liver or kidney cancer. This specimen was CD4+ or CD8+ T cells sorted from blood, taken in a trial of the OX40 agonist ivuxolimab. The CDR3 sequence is CASSWDYLRTDTQYF. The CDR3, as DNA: TGTGCCAGCAGCTGGGACTACCTTAGGACAGATACGCAGTATTTT.